Reported below is one T cell receptor (beta chain). V dropped 4 bases and J dropped 7 bases, with 11 bases sitting between them. The length of the CDR3 is 12 residues. Germline V gives CDR1 SQVTM, CDR2 ANQGSEA. The data stem from a study of blood T cell repertoires in COVID-19. At the level of the study: COVID-19 samples from acute and convalescent phases originated in the United States, Italy and Spain.

In the study's own analysis: Amplification from reference gene primers served as the basis for estimated nucleated cell counts. Method: immunoSEQ multiplex PCR; TCRdb's copy keeps in-frame clones and lacks some. For V, J and clone size, that table is used; D and trimming come from the DNA. This sample has roughly 75,000 clones, with more than 65% found just once. The clonotype originates from a woman between 65 and 79 years old with acute or convalescent COVID-19. Sequenced sample: peripheral blood. This chain uses TRBV29-1 with TRBJ2-1; D possibly corresponds to TRBD2 (6 bases). The CDR3 DNA sequence: TGCAGCGTTGTGCCTGGGGGGAATGAGCAGTTCTTC. This sequence encodes CSVVPGGNEQFF.